What follows are 28 T cell receptor beta chains derived from one specimen sequenced in a study of glioma-infiltrating T cells after dendritic cell vaccination. The method was immunoSEQ multiplex PCR; TCRdb's version includes in-frame clones alone and lacks a portion of them. Seen here are about 73,000 clones, about 80% observed once, and the top ten hold under 2.5%. Material: blood, obtained before dendritic cell vaccination. The source is a human donor with glioblastoma.

V gene TRBV7-8 combines with J gene TRBJ2-3, with 8 bases that match TRBD1. Germline V lookup: CDR1 SGHVS, CDR2 FQNEAQ. V lost 5 bases and J lost 0; bases outside the gene matches: 4. This CDR3 region has 15 residues. CDR3 DNA sequence: TGTGCCAGCAGCACTAGGACAGGGAGCACAGATACGCAGTATTTT. It translates to CASSTRTGSTDTQYF.

This chain connects TRBV6-5 to TRBJ2-7, with D perhaps TRBD2 (7 bases). This CDR3 is built from 13 residues. The germline V gene encodes CDR1 MNHEY and CDR2 SVGAGI. Trimming took off 2 bases at V and 7 bases at J, with 12 bases between the two ends. The CDR3 nucleotides read TGTGCCAGCAGTTACGGAGAGGGGGGGGAGCAGTACGTC. This codes for CASSYGEGGEQYV.

The chain carries TRBV25-1 and TRBJ2-5; D unclear. Judging by the DNA end, TRBJ2-7 fits better; the J call may be wrong. The V gene's germline CDR1 is MGHDK and CDR2 SYGVNS. The CDR3 consists of 13 residues. CDR3 coding DNA: TGTGCCAGCAGTGAATACGAGCGTTCCGAGCAGTACTTC. Translating gives CASSEYERSEQYF.

V is TRBV2 and J is TRBJ2-6, with TRBD1 matching over 8 bases. CDR3 length: 15 amino acids. CDR1 is SNHLY and CDR2 is FYNNEI in the germline V gene. The trim removed 6 bases at V and 0 bases at J, leaving 1 base unmatched. The CDR3 here is CASRGQASGANVLTF. The CDR3 nucleotides are TGTGCCAGCAGGGGACAGGCCTCTGGGGCCAACGTCCTGACTTTC.

The chain has TRBV6-6 and TRBJ2-7, with TRBD2 as a possible D gene (6 bases). This CDR3 contains 13 residues. V was shortened by 7 bases and J by 3 bases, with 13 bases between the two germline ends. CDR1 MNHNY and CDR2 SVGAGI come from the germline V gene (reference sequence). The CDR3 sequence: CASTNGGFYEQYF. CDR3 DNA sequence: TGTGCCAGCACCAACGGGGGTTTCTACGAGCAGTACTTC.

The chain joins TRBV2 to TRBJ2-2, with 9 bases fitting TRBD1. The CDR3 sequence is 15 residues long. After removal of 6 bases from V and 5 bases from J, the junction contained 7 bases not matched to a gene. Germline CDR1 reads SNHLY; CDR2 reads FYNNEI. CDR3 bases: TGTGCCAGCAGGGTTGACAGGGGGAGGACCGGGGAGCTGTTTTTT. As protein: CASRVDRGRTGELFF.

The chain recombines TRBV10-3 with TRBJ2-6; possibly TRBD1 for D (5 bases). V lost 4 bases and J 0 bases, leaving 7 bases between the germline ends. Germline V gene sequence: CDR1 ENHRY, CDR2 SYGVKD. This CDR3 has 15 amino acids. CDR3 residues: CAISGQLSGANVLTF. CDR3 sequence (DNA): TGTGCCATCAGTGGACAGCTCTCTGGGGCCAACGTCCTGACTTTC.

This clone was seen once. The CDR3 sequence is CASSPPTGSYEQYF. CDR3 sequence (DNA): TGTGCCAGCTCACCACCGACGGGCTCCTACGAGCAGTACTTC. This rearrangement joins TRBV18 to TRBJ2-7; D unclear. Looked up from germline, CDR1 is KGHSH and CDR2 is LQKENI. This CDR3 spans 14 amino acids. With 0 bases removed from V and 0 bases from J, the gap between germline ends came to 6 bases.

The CDR3, as DNA: TGTGCCAGCAGCTTGGGGGGACAGGGTGGAGTTGGAAACACCATATATTTT. It specifies CASSLGGQGGVGNTIYF. V gene TRBV5-4 combines with J gene TRBJ1-3, with 9 nucleotides matching TRBD1. Per the germline V gene, CDR1 is SGHNT and CDR2 is YYREEE (reference sequence). This CDR3 contains 17 residues. V was pared by 0 bases and J by 3 bases, with 7 bases of the junction left unmatched. The full variable domain, completed using reference TRBV5-4 and TRBJ1-3, is ETGVTQSPTHLIKTRGQQVTLRCSSQSGHNTVSWYQQALGQGPQFIFQYYREEENGRGNFPPRFSGLQFPNYSSELNVNALELDDSALYLCASSLGGQGGVGNTIYFGEGSWLTVV.

V is TRBV6-4 and J is TRBJ2-1; D not resolved. CDR3 length equals 14 residues. CDR1 MRHNA and CDR2 SNTAGT come from the germline V gene. V lost 0 bases and J lost 5, with 8 bases in between. The CDR3 protein is CASSDSRTDNEQFF. DNA of the CDR3: TGTGCCAGCAGTGACTCGCGAACCGACAATGAGCAGTTCTTC.

This chain connects TRBV6-1 to TRBJ1-2; TRBD1 matches at 8 bases. Per germline, CDR1 MNHNS and CDR2 SASEGT. J was trimmed by 3 bases and V by 3 bases; bases with no gene match: 6. The CDR3 loop spans 15 amino acids. CDR3 protein: CASSDDGRGHYGYTF. The DNA of the CDR3 is TGTGCCAGCAGTGATGACGGCAGGGGGCACTATGGCTACACCTTC.

This clone came up a few times. The chain uses TRBV2 and TRBJ1-5, with 9 bases aligning to TRBD1. The CDR3 runs to 14 residues. CDR1 and CDR2 (germline): SNHLY, FYNNEI. V trimming: 3 bases; J trimming: 5 bases; junction bases outside the gene matches: 2. This chain's CDR3 is CASSEDRGHQPQHF. The CDR3 region has the DNA TGTGCCAGCAGTGAGGACAGGGGTCATCAGCCCCAGCATTTT.

The chain carries TRBV6-6 and TRBJ2-1, with TRBD1 matching 10 bases. The germline gives CDR1 MNHNY, CDR2 SVGAGI (reference sequence). V gave up 6 bases and J gave up 7 bases; unmatched junction bases: 12. The CDR3 covers 16 residues. CDR3 loop: CASSSGDRGLSNEQFF. Written as DNA, the CDR3 is TGTGCCAGCAGCTCCGGAGACAGGGGGCTCTCTAATGAGCAGTTCTTC.

V and J are TRBV6-1 and TRBJ1-4; 9 nucleotides align to TRBD1. The germline CDR1 and CDR2 sequences are MNHNS and SASEGT. The CDR3 has 14 residues. J lost 8 bases, V lost 6 bases, and 7 bases had no gene match. CDR3 protein: CASSYRGQGEKLFF. The CDR3 DNA is TGTGCCAGCAGCTACAGGGGGCAAGGGGAAAAACTGTTTTTT.

The chain employs TRBV29-1 and TRBJ2-5; TRBD2 matches at 12 bases. CDR3 size: 13 residues. CDR1 and CDR2 from the germline V gene are SQVTM and ANQGSEA. J was trimmed by 2 bases and V by 7 bases; bases with no gene match: 2. The CDR3 sequence: CSGGTSGQETQYF. The CDR3 DNA sequence: TGCAGCGGTGGGACTAGCGGGCAAGAGACCCAGTACTTC.

The chain recombines TRBV5-1 with TRBJ2-7; the match to TRBD1 covers 10 bases. The J segment lost 6 bases and the V segment lost 1 base, leaving 4 bases of the junction unmatched. Germline V gene data show CDR1 as SGHRS and CDR2 as YFSETQ. The CDR3 loop spans 14 amino acids. The CDR3: CASSLWGQGSEQYF. The CDR3 DNA reads as TGCGCCAGCAGCTTGTGGGGACAGGGGTCCGAGCAGTACTTC.

This sequence joins TRBV30 and TRBJ1-2, with a weak D call TRBD1 (5 bases). V was pared by 4 bases and J by 6 bases, with 15 bases between. This CDR3 spans 13 amino acids. CDR1 and CDR2 (germline): GTSNPN, SVGIG (reference sequence). The CDR3 nucleotides are TGTGCCTGGACTAGCCGGGGGTTCAATGGCTACACCTTC. It encodes CAWTSRGFNGYTF.

The chain links TRBV7-3 to TRBJ2-2; D is ambiguous. V was shortened by 0 bases and J by 6 bases, with 8 bases between the two germline ends. This CDR3 has 14 residues. CDR1 is SGHTA, CDR2 FQGTGA, per germline. CDR3 DNA sequence: TGTGCCAGCAGCTTAACCGCAGGTCCCGGGGAGCTGTTTTTT. Translation gives CASSLTAGPGELFF.

This chain joins TRBV15 and TRBJ2-7; 9 bases map to TRBD2. This CDR3 contains 15 residues. Germline CDR1 reads LNHNV; CDR2 reads YYDKDF (reference sequence). V lost 5 bases to trimming and J lost 3 bases; unmatched junction nucleotides: 8. The CDR3 loop is CATSPRGGGVYEQYF. The CDR3, as DNA: TGTGCCACCAGCCCCCGCGGCGGGGGGGTCTACGAGCAGTACTTC.

This clone was seen a few times. The rearrangement uses TRBV5-1 and TRBJ2-7, with TRBD1 matching over 7 bases. From germline, CDR1 is SGHRS and CDR2 YFSETQ. CDR3 size: 13 residues. V was clipped by 6 bases and J by 3 bases; unmatched bases: 6. CDR3 region: CASTPGQSYEQYF. CDR3 nucleotide sequence: TGCGCCAGCACCCCGGGACAGAGCTACGAGCAGTACTTC.

The DNA of the CDR3 is TGCGCCAGCAGCGGTAGCCTCAGCGGGAGCGCCGGGGAGCTGTTTTTT. Amino acid sequence: CASSGSLSGSAGELFF. The V gene is TRBV5-1, the J gene TRBJ2-2; 8 bases are a match to TRBD2. The germline V gene has CDR1 SGHRS and CDR2 YFSETQ. The CDR3 contains 16 residues. Germline trimming cut 4 bases from V and 6 bases from J; bases unmatched to any gene: 11.

The chain is built from TRBV19 and TRBJ2-7, with D hard to call. Germline loops: CDR1 LNHDA, CDR2 SQIVND (reference sequence). Trimming shortened V by 1 base and J by 4 bases, and 8 bases separated the two germline ends. CDR3 length: 13 residues. CDR3 DNA sequence: TGTGCCAGTAGTATAGGACATGCGTACGAGCAGTACTTC. Its protein is CASSIGHAYEQYF. Full variable domain (outside the CDR3, taken from reference TRBV19 and TRBJ2-7): DGGITQSPKYLFRKEGQNVTLSCEQNLNHDAMYWYRQDPGQGLRLIYYSQIVNDFQKGDIAEGYSVSREKKESFPLTVTSAQKNPTAFYLCASSIGHAYEQYFGPGTRLTVT.

The chain employs TRBV10-3 and TRBJ2-6; 7 nucleotides match TRBD1. This CDR3 region has 19 residues. CDR1 is ENHRY and CDR2 is SYGVKD in the germline V gene. The V segment lost 9 bases and the J segment 0 bases; nucleotides outside the gene matches: 17. The CDR3 sequence is CAIGNSGQVLLSGANVLTF. The CDR3 DNA is TGTGCCATTGGGAATTCAGGACAGGTGTTGCTCTCTGGGGCCAACGTCCTGACTTTC.

The J gene is TRBJ2-3, the V gene TRBV6-5; 7 nucleotides line up with TRBD2. Germline assignment: CDR1 MNHEY and CDR2 SVGAGI. The CDR3 has 15 residues. V was clipped by 4 bases and J by 0 bases; unmatched bases: 4. The CDR3 reads CASSSTSRSTDTQYF. As DNA, the CDR3 is TGTGCCAGCAGTTCGACTAGCAGAAGCACAGATACGCAGTATTTT.

This clone appeared many times. The rearrangement joins TRBV12-5 to TRBJ2-3, with TRBD1 matching over 8 bases. The CDR3 length is 15 residues. Germline values: CDR1 LGHNT, CDR2 FRNRAP. V trimming: 1 base; J trimming: 4 bases; junction bases outside the gene matches: 4. In nucleotides, the CDR3 is TGTGCTAGTGGTTTGGGCAGGGGGCTCCCAGATACGCAGTATTTT. Its protein product is CASGLGRGLPDTQYF. Full variable domain (outside the CDR3, taken from reference TRBV12-5 and TRBJ2-3): DARVTQTPRHKVTEMGQEVTMRCQPILGHNTVFWYRQTMMQGLELLAYFRNRAPLDDSGMPKDRFSAEMPDATLATLKIQPSEPRDSAVYFCASGLGRGLPDTQYFGPGTRLTVL.

This chain links TRBV5-8 with TRBJ1-3; D uncertain. This CDR3 spans 11 amino acids. CDR1 is SGHTS and CDR2 is YDEGEE in the germline V gene. Trimming shortened V by 2 bases and J by 8 bases, and 5 bases separated the two germline ends. Here the CDR3 reads CASSLLDTIYF. CDR3 nucleotides: TGTGCCAGCAGCTTACTGGACACCATATATTTT.

The rearrangement joins TRBV6-5 to TRBJ1-2, with a weak D call TRBD1 (5 bases). The CDR3 is 11 residues long. Trimming removed 7 bases at V and 8 bases at J, with 11 bases between. The germline V gene has CDR1 MNHEY and CDR2 SVGAGI. In DNA form, the CDR3 reads TGTGCCAGCAAGCCAGGGCGGGGCTACACCTTC. Translating gives CASKPGRGYTF.

The chain links TRBV11-1 to TRBJ2-5; perhaps TRBD2 as D (6 bases). The CDR3 has 14 amino acids. The germline V and J ends were trimmed by 3 bases and 4 bases, with 12 bases remaining between them. The germline V gene has CDR1 SGHAT and CDR2 FQDESV (reference sequence). Here the CDR3 reads CASSFWQEGETQYF. The CDR3 DNA follows: TGTGCCAGCAGCTTCTGGCAGGAGGGAGAGACCCAGTACTTC.